Presented here are 23 T cell receptor beta chains from one specimen sequenced in a study of vaccination effects on CD4 cells after COVID-19. Antigens for these TCRs are unknown. Clones were read by immunoSEQ multiplex PCR, and TCRdb kept only the in-frame ones, dropping some. The sample includes under 13,000 clones, roughly 70% seen only once; the top ten take less than 25%. Before sequencing took place, the ViraFEST assay used viral peptide pools to expand antigen-specific CD4+ T cells. When around ten days of culture had elapsed, CD4+ T cells were isolated. The material was CD4+ T cells from PBMCs cultured with HCoV-229E spike peptides, obtained before COVID-19 vaccination. These receptors all stem from a human donor who received a COVID-19 vaccine.

The chain combines TRBV4-2 with TRBJ1-2; no definite D call. The V and J ends lost 0 bases and 4 bases respectively, with 12 bases between them. The germline V gene encodes CDR1 LGHNA and CDR2 YNFKEQ. The CDR3 sequence is 15 residues long. The CDR3 nucleotides read TGTGCCAGCAGCCAAGAGGCCCGGTCCTTCTATGGCTACACCTTC. This gives the protein CASSQEARSFYGYTF.

The rearrangement joins TRBV30 to TRBJ1-5; the D is unclear. V was pared by 2 bases and J by 2 bases, with 7 bases between. CDR1 is GTSNPN, CDR2 SVGIG, per germline (reference sequence). The CDR3 has 13 amino acids. The CDR3 DNA is TGTGCCTGGAGTATCCAGGGCAATCAGCCCCAGCATTTT. This gives the protein CAWSIQGNQPQHF.

This clone was observed once. The chain uses TRBV11-2 and TRBJ2-7; TRBD1 might be the D (5 bases). The germline V and J ends were trimmed by 5 bases and 3 bases, with 8 bases remaining between them. Germline CDR1 reads SGHAT; CDR2 reads FQNNGV. CDR3 size: 12 residues. The chain's CDR3 is CASSPQVYEQYF. Here the CDR3 DNA reads TGTGCCAGCAGCCCACAGGTCTACGAGCAGTACTTC.

The gene calls are TRBV5-5 and TRBJ2-6, with TRBD1 matching 7 bases. The CDR3 totals 20 residues. Germline trimming cut 2 bases from V and 1 base from J; bases unmatched to any gene: 15. Germline V gene data show CDR1 as SGHKS and CDR2 as YYEKEE (reference sequence). DNA for the CDR3: TGTGCCAGCAGCTTTTATTTAGGGCAGGGGGTCGAGTCTGGGGCCAACGTCCTGACTTTC. Amino acid sequence: CASSFYLGQGVESGANVLTF.

The gene calls are TRBV2 and TRBJ1-1, with D unresolved. Germline V gene data show CDR1 as SNHLY and CDR2 as FYNNEI. Trimming took off 7 bases at V and 1 base at J, with 10 bases between the two ends. This CDR3 region has 13 residues. CDR3 sequence (DNA): TGTGCCAGCAACCAGAAGACGAACACTGAAGCTTTCTTT. Protein product: CASNQKTNTEAFF.

In DNA form, the CDR3 reads TGTGCCACCAGCAGTAAACAGCCGTACCAAGAGACCCAGTACTTC. It yields the protein CATSSKQPYQETQYF. The chain couples TRBV15 to TRBJ2-5; the D is unclear. Trimming took 3 bases from V and 0 from J, leaving 11 bases between them. The germline CDR1 and CDR2 sequences are LNHNV and YYDKDF (reference sequence). This CDR3 is built from 15 residues.

This clone was seen only once. This rearrangement joins TRBV7-2 to TRBJ2-3, with 12 bases fitting TRBD2. Trimming removed 1 base from V and 7 bases from J; junction bases left unmatched: 9. Germline CDR1 and CDR2: SGHTA and FQGNSA. The CDR3 is 17 residues long. This CDR3 reads CASSLESASGGGYTQYF. The CDR3 nucleotides are TGTGCCAGCAGCTTAGAGTCGGCTAGCGGGGGGGGATATACGCAGTATTTT. The full variable domain, rest sourced from reference TRBV7-2 and TRBJ2-3, is GAGVSQSPSNKVTEKGKDVELRCDPISGHTALYWYRQSLGQGLEFLIYFQGNSAPDKSGLPSDRFSAERTGGSVSTLTIQRTQQEDSAVYLCASSLESASGGGYTQYFGPGTRLTVL.

The chain uses TRBV12-3 or TRBV12-4 and TRBJ1-1; a possible D gene is TRBD1 (5 bases). This CDR3 has 13 amino acids. Trimming left V 4 bases short and J 5 bases short, with 11 bases between. In DNA form, the CDR3 reads TGTGCCAGCAGTTCCAGGGTGGGAACTGAAGCTTTCTTT. It specifies CASSSRVGTEAFF.

The chain has TRBV5-4 and TRBJ1-6; a weak D match, TRBD1 (6 bases). Trimming removed 4 bases from V and 1 base from J, with 12 bases in between. This CDR3 spans 16 amino acids. Germline values: CDR1 SGHNT, CDR2 YYREEE (reference sequence). Here the CDR3 reads CASSVSRGSYNSPLHF. The CDR3 region has the DNA TGTGCCAGCAGCGTCTCCAGGGGTTCCTATAATTCACCCCTCCACTTT.

V usage is TRBV11-2 and J usage is TRBJ2-7, with a possible D match to TRBD2 (6 bases). Germline V gene data show CDR1 as SGHAT and CDR2 as FQNNGV. The ends were cut back, 5 bases at V and 6 bases at J, with 20 bases in the middle. The CDR3 runs 15 residues. The CDR3 here is CASSPSSGLLAEQYF. In DNA, the CDR3 is TGTGCCAGCAGCCCAAGTAGCGGACTGTTAGCCGAGCAGTACTTC.

CDR3 in DNA: TGTGCCAGCAGCCCTCCCAGCTCCTACGAGCAGTACTTC. Residues: CASSPPSSYEQYF. V gene TRBV5-4 combines with J gene TRBJ2-7, with D unresolved. Germline CDR1 reads SGHNT; CDR2 reads YYREEE (reference sequence). The ends were cut back, 4 bases at V and 0 bases at J, with 8 bases in the middle. The CDR3 spans 13 residues.

This chain connects TRBV4-2 to TRBJ2-7, with D possibly matching TRBD2 (6 bases). The germline V and J ends were trimmed by 0 bases and 3 bases, with 15 bases remaining between them. In germline, CDR1 is LGHNA, CDR2 YNFKEQ. The CDR3 has 16 amino acids. CDR3 nucleotides: TGTGCCAGCAGCCAAGAAGGGAGCGGGCTAGTCTACGAGCAGTACTTC. It yields the protein CASSQEGSGLVYEQYF.

V gene TRBV4-2 combines with J gene TRBJ2-7; 7 nucleotides agree with TRBD2. Unmatched junction bases numbered 10, after V lost 5 bases and J lost 3 bases. The germline V gene encodes CDR1 LGHNA and CDR2 YNFKEQ. This CDR3 has 15 residues. DNA for the CDR3: TGTGCCAGCAGCAAGGAATGGGCTAGCGGCTACGAGCAGTACTTC. This translates into CASSKEWASGYEQYF.

The chain carries TRBV28 and TRBJ1-1; possible D gene TRBD1, 5 bases. Trimming pared 6 bases from V and 11 bases from J, leaving 16 bases between. CDR3 length equals 12 residues. Germline assignment: CDR1 MDHEN and CDR2 SYDVKM. CDR3 nucleotides: TGTGCCAGCAGCCTCCGGGGGGGAGGGGCTTTCTTT. Translation: CASSLRGGGAFF. Full variable domain (rest looked up from reference TRBV28 and TRBJ1-1): DVKVTQSSRYLVKRTGEKVFLECVQDMDHENMFWYRQDPGLGLRLIYFSYDVKMKEKGDIPEGYSVSREKKERFSLILESASTNQTSMYLCASSLRGGGAFFGQGTRLTVV.

The chain has TRBV29-1 and TRBJ2-6; D not certain. Deletions cut 5 bases from V and 0 bases from J, with 11 bases between. Germline assignment: CDR1 SQVTM and CDR2 ANQGSEA. The CDR3 spans 15 residues. CDR3 sequence reads: CSVLDGYSGANVLTF. The CDR3 DNA reads as TGCAGCGTTTTGGACGGCTACTCTGGGGCCAACGTCCTGACTTTC.

The chain uses TRBV5-6 and TRBJ2-3; 12 nucleotides line up with TRBD1. Losses at the gene ends were 4 bases for V and 1 base for J; bases not matched to a gene: 10. The CDR3 has 18 residues. Germline V CDR1 and CDR2: SGHDT, YYEEEE. CDR3 in DNA: TGTGCCAGCAGCCCCCGGGACAGGGGGCTTTATGGCACAGATACGCAGTATTTT. As protein: CASSPRDRGLYGTDTQYF.

This clone has a single count. CDR3 in DNA: TGCGCCAGCAGCTTGGGCGGGCAGCAAGAGACCCAGTACTTC. It codes for CASSLGGQQETQYF. The gene calls are TRBV5-1 and TRBJ2-5, with D tentatively TRBD2 (5 bases). The V gene lost 0 bases and the J gene lost 2 bases, with 8 bases spanning the gap. Germline CDR1 is SGHRS and CDR2 is YFSETQ. The CDR3 runs to 14 residues. The complete variable domain, with remaining parts taken from reference TRBV5-1 and TRBJ2-5, reads KAGVTQTPRYLIKTRGQQVTLSCSPISGHRSVSWYQQTPGQGLQFLFEYFSETQRNKGNFPGRFSGRQFSNSRSEMNVSTLELGDSALYLCASSLGGQQETQYFGPGTRLLVL.

V and J are TRBV7-8 and TRBJ1-5; no definite D call. This CDR3 comprises 16 residues. Germline V CDR1 and CDR2: SGHVS, FQNEAQ. Trimming removed 5 bases at V and 2 bases at J, with 16 bases between. The CDR3 nucleotides are TGTGCCAGCAGCCCCCAGCGTGGACTTGGCAATCAGCCCCAGCATTTT. It yields the protein CASSPQRGLGNQPQHF.

V and J are TRBV11-2 and TRBJ2-1; 15 bases are a match to TRBD2. V lost 3 bases, J lost 15 bases, and 6 bases stayed unmatched. CDR3 length equals 14 residues. Germline CDR1 SGHAT, CDR2 FQNNGV. CDR3 nucleotides: TGTGCCAGCAGCTTCAGGACTAGCGGGGGGGCCGGGTTCTTC. Translation gives CASSFRTSGGAGFF.

The chain is built from TRBV5-8 and TRBJ1-2; D uncertain. The germline V gene has CDR1 SGHTS and CDR2 YDEGEE. V was trimmed by 4 bases and J by 2 bases, leaving 12 bases between them. This CDR3 has 14 residues. Here the CDR3 reads CASSDGPDNYGYTF. In DNA, the CDR3 is TGTGCCAGCAGCGACGGCCCCGACAACTATGGCTACACCTTC.

This clone was recorded only once. The chain employs TRBV6-5 and TRBJ2-7, with D possibly TRBD2 on 5 matching bases. The germline V gene encodes CDR1 MNHEY and CDR2 SVGAGI. The CDR3 is made up of 15 amino acids. Trimming took off 6 bases at V and 3 bases at J, with 18 bases between the two ends. The CDR3 sequence: CASSPGLSFGYEQYF. CDR3 coding DNA: TGTGCCAGCAGCCCCGGACTGAGCTTTGGCTACGAGCAGTACTTC.

This clone was seen a handful of times. This chain joins TRBV9 and TRBJ1-2; D is unclear. This CDR3 contains 12 residues. V was pared by 0 bases and J by 7 bases, with 7 bases between. The V gene's germline CDR1 is SGDLS and CDR2 YYNGEE. CDR3 in amino acids: CASSVAGSGYTF. CDR3 coding DNA: TGTGCCAGCAGCGTAGCTGGGTCTGGCTACACCTTC.

The V call is TRBV12-3 or TRBV12-4, the J call TRBJ2-7, with 7 bases fitting TRBD2. This CDR3 contains 13 residues. The J segment lost 4 bases and the V segment lost 6 bases, leaving 6 bases of the junction unmatched. CDR3 sequence (DNA): TGTGCCAGCAGAGGGACGGGGGGATACGAGCAGTACTTC. It encodes CASRGTGGYEQYF.